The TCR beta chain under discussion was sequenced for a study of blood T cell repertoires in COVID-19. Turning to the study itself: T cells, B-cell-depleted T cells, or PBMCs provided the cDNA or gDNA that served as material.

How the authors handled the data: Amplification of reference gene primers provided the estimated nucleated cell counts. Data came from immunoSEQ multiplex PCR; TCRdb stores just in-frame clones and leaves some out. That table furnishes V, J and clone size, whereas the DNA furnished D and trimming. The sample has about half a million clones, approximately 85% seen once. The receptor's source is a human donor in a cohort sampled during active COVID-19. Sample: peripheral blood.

CDR3 in DNA: TGTGCCAGCACTGGCAGGGCTCAGAGGTCCTACGAGCAGTACTTC. Translation: CASTGRAQRSYEQYF. The chain combines TRBV2 with TRBJ2-7, with D tentatively TRBD1 (5 bases). Trimming cost V 7 bases and J 1 base, with 17 bases left between them. The CDR3 has 15 residues. Germline-derived CDR1 and CDR2 are SNHLY and FYNNEI.